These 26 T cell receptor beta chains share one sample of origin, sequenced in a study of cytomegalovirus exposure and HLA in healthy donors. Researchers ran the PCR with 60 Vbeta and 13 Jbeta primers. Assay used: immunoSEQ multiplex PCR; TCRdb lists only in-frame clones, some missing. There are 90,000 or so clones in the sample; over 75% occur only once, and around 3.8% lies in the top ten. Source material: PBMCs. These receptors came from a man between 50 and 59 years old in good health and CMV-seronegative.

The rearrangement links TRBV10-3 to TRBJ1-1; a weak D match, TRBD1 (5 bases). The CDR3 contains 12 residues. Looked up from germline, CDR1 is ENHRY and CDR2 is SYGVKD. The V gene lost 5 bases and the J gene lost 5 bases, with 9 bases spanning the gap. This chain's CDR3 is CAISWAGTEAFF. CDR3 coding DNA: TGTGCCATCAGTTGGGCAGGGACTGAAGCTTTCTTT.

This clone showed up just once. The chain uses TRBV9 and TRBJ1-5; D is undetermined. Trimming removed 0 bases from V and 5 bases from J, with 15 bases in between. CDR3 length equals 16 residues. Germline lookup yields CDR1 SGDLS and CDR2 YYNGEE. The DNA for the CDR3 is TGTGCCAGCAGCGTAGTTCACCCTACTCGGGATCAGCCCCAGCATTTT. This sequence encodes CASSVVHPTRDQPQHF.

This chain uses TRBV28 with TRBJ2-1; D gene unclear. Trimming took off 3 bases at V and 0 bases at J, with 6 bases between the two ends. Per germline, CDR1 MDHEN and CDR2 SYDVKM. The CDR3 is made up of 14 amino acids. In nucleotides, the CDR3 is TGTGCCAGCAGTTTTGGTAGCTCCTACAATGAGCAGTTCTTC. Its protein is CASSFGSSYNEQFF. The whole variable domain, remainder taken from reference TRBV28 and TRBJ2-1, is DVKVTQSSRYLVKRTGEKVFLECVQDMDHENMFWYRQDPGLGLRLIYFSYDVKMKEKGDIPEGYSVSREKKERFSLILESASTNQTSMYLCASSFGSSYNEQFFGPGTRLTVL.

CDR3 nucleotide sequence: TGTGCCACGTGGGACAGGGGATCCGAGCAGTACTTC. Translation: CATWDRGSEQYF. The chain couples TRBV6-5 to TRBJ2-7; the match to TRBD1 covers 10 bases. Per germline, CDR1 MNHEY and CDR2 SVGAGI. The CDR3 is made up of 12 amino acids. Trimming cost V 10 bases and J 6 bases; bases outside gene matches: 6.

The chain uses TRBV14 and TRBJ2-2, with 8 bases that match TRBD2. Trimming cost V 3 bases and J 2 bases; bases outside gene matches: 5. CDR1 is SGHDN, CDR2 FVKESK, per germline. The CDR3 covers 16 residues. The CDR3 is CASSHISGGNTGELFF. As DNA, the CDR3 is TGTGCCAGCAGCCACATCAGCGGGGGAAACACCGGGGAGCTGTTTTTT.

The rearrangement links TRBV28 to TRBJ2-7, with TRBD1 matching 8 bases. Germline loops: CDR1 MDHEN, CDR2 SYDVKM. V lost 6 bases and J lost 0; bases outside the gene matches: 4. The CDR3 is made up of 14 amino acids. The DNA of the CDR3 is TGTGCCAGCAGCCGGGACAGGAGCTCCTACGAGCAGTACTTC. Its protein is CASSRDRSSYEQYF.

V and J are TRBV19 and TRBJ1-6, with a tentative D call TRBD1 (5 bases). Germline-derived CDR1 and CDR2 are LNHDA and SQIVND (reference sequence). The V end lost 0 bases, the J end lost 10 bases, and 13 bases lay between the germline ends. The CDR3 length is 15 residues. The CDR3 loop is CASSIEAGKASPLHF. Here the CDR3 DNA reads TGTGCCAGTAGTATAGAGGCAGGGAAGGCATCACCCCTCCACTTT.

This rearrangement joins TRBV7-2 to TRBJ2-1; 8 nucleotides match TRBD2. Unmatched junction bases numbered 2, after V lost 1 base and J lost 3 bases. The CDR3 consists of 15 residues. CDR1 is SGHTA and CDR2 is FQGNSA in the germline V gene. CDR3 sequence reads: CASSLDSGNYNEQFF. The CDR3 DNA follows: TGTGCCAGCAGCTTAGATAGCGGGAACTACAATGAGCAGTTCTTC.

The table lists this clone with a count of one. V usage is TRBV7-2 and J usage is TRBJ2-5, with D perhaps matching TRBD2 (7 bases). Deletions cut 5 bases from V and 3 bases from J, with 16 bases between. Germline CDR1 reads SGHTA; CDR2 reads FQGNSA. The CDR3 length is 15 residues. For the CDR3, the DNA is TGTGCCAGCAGCCGTCGGGGGGCGGGGGAAGAGACCCAGTACTTC. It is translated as CASSRRGAGEETQYF.

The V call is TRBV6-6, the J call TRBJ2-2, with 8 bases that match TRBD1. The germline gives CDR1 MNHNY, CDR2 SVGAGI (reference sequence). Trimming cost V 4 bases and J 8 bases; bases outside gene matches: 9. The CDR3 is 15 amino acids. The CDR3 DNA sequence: TGTGCCAGCAGTTTAGGCAGGGGGCAGTTGGGGGAGCTGTTTTTT. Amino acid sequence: CASSLGRGQLGELFF.

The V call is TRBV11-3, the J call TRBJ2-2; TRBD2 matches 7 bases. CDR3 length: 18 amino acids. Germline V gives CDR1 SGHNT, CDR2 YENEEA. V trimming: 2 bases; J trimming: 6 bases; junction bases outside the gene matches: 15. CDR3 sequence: CASSLSIIGRGVPGELFF. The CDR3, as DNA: TGTGCCAGCAGCTTAAGTATTATAGGCCGGGGGGTGCCCGGGGAGCTGTTTTTT.

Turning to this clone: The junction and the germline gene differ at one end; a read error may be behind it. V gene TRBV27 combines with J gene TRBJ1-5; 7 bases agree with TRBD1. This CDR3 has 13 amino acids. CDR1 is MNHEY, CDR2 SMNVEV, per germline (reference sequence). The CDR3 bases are TGTGCCAGCAGTCCCTCCCTCACCGGACAGGCCCTTTTT. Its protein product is CASSPSLTGQALF.

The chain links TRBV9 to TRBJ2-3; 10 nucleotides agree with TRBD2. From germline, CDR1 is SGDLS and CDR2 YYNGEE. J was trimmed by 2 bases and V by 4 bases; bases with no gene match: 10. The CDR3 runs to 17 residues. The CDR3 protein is CASSLRAAGGTTDTQYF. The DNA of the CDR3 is TGTGCCAGCAGCCTTCGGGCAGCGGGAGGGACCACAGATACGCAGTATTTT.

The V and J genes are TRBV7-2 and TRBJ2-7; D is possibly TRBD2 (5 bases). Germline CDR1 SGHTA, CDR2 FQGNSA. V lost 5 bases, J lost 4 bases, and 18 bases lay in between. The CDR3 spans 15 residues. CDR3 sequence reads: CASSRDSTQRYEQYF. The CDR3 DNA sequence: TGTGCCAGCAGCCGGGATTCCACGCAACGGTACGAGCAGTACTTC. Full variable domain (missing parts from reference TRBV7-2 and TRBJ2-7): GAGVSQSPSNKVTEKGKDVELRCDPISGHTALYWYRQSLGQGLEFLIYFQGNSAPDKSGLPSDRFSAERTGGSVSTLTIQRTQQEDSAVYLCASSRDSTQRYEQYFGPGTRLTVT.

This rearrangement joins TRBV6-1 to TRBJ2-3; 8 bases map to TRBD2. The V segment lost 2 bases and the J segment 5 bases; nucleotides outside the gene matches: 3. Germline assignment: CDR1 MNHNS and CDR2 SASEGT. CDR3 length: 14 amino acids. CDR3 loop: CASSERGGGDTQYF. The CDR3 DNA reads TGTGCCAGCAGTGAACGGGGGGGCGGAGATACGCAGTATTTT.

CDR3 amino acids: CASSLGGAAREETQYF. CDR3 in DNA: TGCGCCAGCAGCTTGGGGGGAGCCGCACGGGAAGAGACCCAGTACTTC. This chain joins TRBV5-1 and TRBJ2-5, with D maybe TRBD2 (5 bases). CDR1 is SGHRS, CDR2 YFSETQ, per germline. The CDR3 runs to 16 residues. Between the trimmed V and J ends, which lost 0 bases and 3 bases, there was a span of 15 bases.

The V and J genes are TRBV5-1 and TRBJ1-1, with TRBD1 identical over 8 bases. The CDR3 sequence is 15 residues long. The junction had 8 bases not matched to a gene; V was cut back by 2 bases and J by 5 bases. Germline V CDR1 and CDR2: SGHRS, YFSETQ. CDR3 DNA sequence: TGCGCCAGCAGCTTAGATCAGGGGGCGAGAACTGAAGCTTTCTTT. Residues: CASSLDQGARTEAFF.

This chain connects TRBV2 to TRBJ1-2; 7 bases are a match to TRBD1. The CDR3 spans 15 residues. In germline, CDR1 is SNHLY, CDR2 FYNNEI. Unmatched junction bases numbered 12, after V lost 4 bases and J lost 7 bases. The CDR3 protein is CASSARIRQGGGYTF. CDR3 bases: TGTGCCAGCAGTGCCCGAATCCGACAGGGTGGTGGCTACACCTTC. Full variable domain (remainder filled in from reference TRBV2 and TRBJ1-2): EPEVTQTPSHQVTQMGQEVILRCVPISNHLYFYWYRQILGQKVEFLVSFYNNEISEKSEIFDDQFSVERPDGSNFTLKIRSTKLEDSAMYFCASSARIRQGGGYTFGSGTRLTVV.

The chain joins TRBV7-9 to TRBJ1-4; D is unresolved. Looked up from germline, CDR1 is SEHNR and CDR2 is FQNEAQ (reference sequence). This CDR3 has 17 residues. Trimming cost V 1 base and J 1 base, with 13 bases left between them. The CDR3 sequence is CASSLGHSSLTNEKLFF. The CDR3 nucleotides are TGTGCCAGCAGCTTAGGTCACAGCTCCCTAACTAATGAAAAACTGTTTTTT.

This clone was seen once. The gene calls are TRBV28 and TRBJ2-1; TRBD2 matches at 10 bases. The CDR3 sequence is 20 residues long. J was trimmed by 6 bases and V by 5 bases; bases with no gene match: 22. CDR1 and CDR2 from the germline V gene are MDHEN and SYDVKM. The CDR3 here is CASSAPWTGTGTSVPNEQFF. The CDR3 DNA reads TGTGCCAGCAGTGCCCCATGGACAGGCACCGGGACTAGCGTACCCAATGAGCAGTTCTTC.

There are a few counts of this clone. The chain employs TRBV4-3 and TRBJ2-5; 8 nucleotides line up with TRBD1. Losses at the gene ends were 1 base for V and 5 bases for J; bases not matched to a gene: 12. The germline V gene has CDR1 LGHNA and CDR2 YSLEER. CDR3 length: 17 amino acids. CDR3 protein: CASSQASMTGVGETQYF. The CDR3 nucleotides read TGCGCCAGCAGCCAAGCTAGTATGACAGGGGTTGGGGAGACCCAGTACTTC.

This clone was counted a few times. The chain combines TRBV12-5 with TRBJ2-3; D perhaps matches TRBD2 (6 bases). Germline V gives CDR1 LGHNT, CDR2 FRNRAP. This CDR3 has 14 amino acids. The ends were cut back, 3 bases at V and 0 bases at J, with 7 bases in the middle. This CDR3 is CASGFGGSTDTQYF. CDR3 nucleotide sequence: TGTGCTAGTGGTTTCGGAGGGAGCACAGATACGCAGTATTTT.

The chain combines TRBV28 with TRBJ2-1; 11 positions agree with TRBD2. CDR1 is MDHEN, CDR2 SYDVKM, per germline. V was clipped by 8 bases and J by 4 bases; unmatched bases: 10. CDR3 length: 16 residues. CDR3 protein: CASGGASGRNYNEQFF. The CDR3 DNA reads TGTGCCAGCGGGGGGGCTAGCGGGAGGAATTACAATGAGCAGTTCTTC.

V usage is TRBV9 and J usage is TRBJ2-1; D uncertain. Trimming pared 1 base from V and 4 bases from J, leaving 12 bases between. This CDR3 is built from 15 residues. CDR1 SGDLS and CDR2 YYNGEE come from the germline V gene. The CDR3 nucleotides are TGTGCCAGCAGCGTATTGGCAGTACCTTACAATGAGCAGTTCTTC. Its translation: CASSVLAVPYNEQFF.

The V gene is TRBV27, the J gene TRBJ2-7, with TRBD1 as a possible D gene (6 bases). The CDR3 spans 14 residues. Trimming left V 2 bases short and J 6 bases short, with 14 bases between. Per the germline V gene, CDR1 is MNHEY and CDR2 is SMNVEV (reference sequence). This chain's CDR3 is CASSLRPGATEQYF. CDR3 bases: TGTGCCAGCAGTTTAAGGCCAGGGGCCACCGAGCAGTACTTC.

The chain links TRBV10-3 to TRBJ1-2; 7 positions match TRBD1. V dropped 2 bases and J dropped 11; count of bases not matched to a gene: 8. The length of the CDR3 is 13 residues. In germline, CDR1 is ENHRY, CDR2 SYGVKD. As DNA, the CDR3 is TGTGCCATCAGTGAGACGACAGGGCCATCATACACCTTC. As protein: CAISETTGPSYTF.